Listed below are T cell receptor beta chains from one sample, sequenced in a study of stem cell transplantation in POMP-related autoinflammatory disease. Profiled with immunoSEQ multiplex PCR; TCRdb holds only in-frame clones, not every one. The repertoire holds about 530 clones, with just over 90% as singletons. Source: CD4+ follicular helper T cells (Tfh) from PBMCs, taken after stem cell transplantation. The receptors here all came from a human patient with POMP-related autoinflammation and immune dysregulation (PRAID). Some T cells may be the graft donor's. The CDR3 runs from the conserved cysteine through the conserved F or W. D genes are given only for firm matches. The listing skips clone size in some rows; elsewhere it reads once, few, many or a size class.

few | TRBJ1-6 | TRBD1 | TRBV7-9 | TGTGCCAGCAGCAGCGGACAGGGGGCCTATTCACCCCTCCACTTT | CASSSGQGAYSPLHF
NA | TRBJ2-7 | TRBD1 | TRBV28 | TGTGCCAGCAGTTTAGGGCAGGGGGCTTACGAGCAGTACTTC | CASSLGQGAYEQYF
NA | TRBJ2-7 | TRBD2 | TRBV30 | TGTGCCTGGAGTGCGACTAGCGGGGGCCTAAGGCAGTACTTC | CAWSATSGGLRQYF
NA | TRBJ1-5 | NA | TRBV5-4 | TGTGCCAGCAGCTTGGAGAGGGGTCAGCCCCAGCATTTT | CASSLERGQPQHF
NA | TRBJ1-4 | NA | TRBV4-3 | TGCGCCAGCAGCCTGAACTCGGGGTTACTGGGGGAAAAACTGTTTTTT | CASSLNSGLLGEKLFF
NA | TRBJ2-1 | TRBD2 | TRBV11-3 | TGTGCCAGCAGCTTAGGGACTAGCGACTACAATGAGCAGTTCTTC | CASSLGTSDYNEQFF
once | TRBJ2-1 | NA | TRBV28 | TGTGCCAGCAGTTTGAGGGGAACCCCCCTGTACAATGAGCAGTTCTTC | CASSLRGTPLYNEQFF
NA | TRBJ1-1 | NA | TRBV7-2 | TGTGCCAGCAGCCCCCGGTGGGATTTCAACACTGAAGCTTTCTTT | CASSPRWDFNTEAFF
once | TRBJ2-1 | NA | TRBV5-1 | TGCGCCAGCAGCACAGCAGGGTTGGATGAGCAGTTCTTC | CASSTAGLDEQFF
NA | TRBJ2-6 | NA | TRBV3-1/TRBV3-2 | TGTGCCAGCAGCCAAGATTACAGCTCTGGGGCCAACGTCCTGACTTTC | CASSQDYSSGANVLTF
NA | TRBJ2-7 | TRBD2 | TRBV6-5 | TGTGCCAGCCTATACGGGGCTAGCGGGAAGTACGAGCAGTACTTC | CASLYGASGKYEQYF
NA | TRBJ2-7 | NA | TRBV5-1 | TGCGCCAGCAGCTTGGCCGGCCACCAGGGCGAGCAGTACTTC | CASSLAGHQGEQYF
NA | TRBJ2-1 | NA | TRBV6-2/TRBV6-3 | TGTGCCAGCAGTCAAGACCGTCTCGCCTACAATGAGCAGTTCTTC | CASSQDRLAYNEQFF
NA | TRBJ2-3 | TRBD2 | TRBV7-9 | TGTGCCAGCAGCCAACAGGGACTAGCGGGAGGGCCGTATACGCAGTATTTT | CASSQQGLAGGPYTQYF
NA | TRBJ1-1 | NA | TRBV9 | TGTGCCAGCAGCTCTCCGGACACAAACACTGAAGCTTTCTTT | CASSSPDTNTEAFF
NA | TRBJ2-7 | NA | TRBV12-3/TRBV12-4 | TGTGCCAGCAGTCCGAGTTACGAGCAGTACTTC | CASSPSYEQYF
NA | TRBJ2-5 | NA | TRBV4-3 | TGCGCCAGCAGCCAAGGAGGGATGGAGACCCAGTACTTC | CASSQGGMETQYF
NA | TRBJ2-1 | NA | TRBV7-2 | TGTGCCAGCAGCATGACTAGCTACAATGAGCAGTTCTTC | CASSMTSYNEQFF
NA | TRBJ2-1 | NA | TRBV11-3 | TGTGCCAGCAGCTTATTCGGGCGCTACAATGAGCAGTTCTTC | CASSLFGRYNEQFF
NA | TRBJ2-7 | NA | TRBV6-5 | TGTGCCAGCAGTTACCCCCCCTCCTACGAGCAGTACTTC | CASSYPPSYEQYF
NA | TRBJ1-2 | NA | TRBV15 | TGTGCCACCAGCAGAGCTGGCAGGGGAGACTATGGCTACACCTTC | CATSRAGRGDYGYTF
once | TRBJ1-1 | NA | TRBV6-1 | TGTGCCAGCAGTGAATCCGGGACAACGATGAACACTGAAGCTTTCTTT | CASSESGTTMNTEAFF
once | TRBJ2-2 | TRBD2 | TRBV5-4 | TGTGCCAGCAGCTTCCGACTAGCAGCCACCGGGGAGCTGTTTTTT | CASSFRLAATGELFF
NA | TRBJ1-5 | NA | TRBV28 | TGTGCCAGCAGGAGGGAGGGGGGCGGCAATCAGCCCCAGCATTTT | CASRREGGGNQPQHF
NA | TRBJ2-6 | NA | TRBV9 | TGTGCCAGCAGCGTAGTTAGCTCTGGGGCCAACGTCCTGACTTTC | CASSVVSSGANVLTF
few | TRBJ2-7 | TRBD2 | TRBV5-1 | TGCGCCAGCAGTCCTAGAGGGAGGGGCCACAACTCCTACGAGCAGTACTTC | CASSPRGRGHNSYEQYF
NA | TRBJ2-1 | NA | TRBV6-5 | TGTGCCAGCAGTTACCGTGGGGCCCCGTACAATGAGCAGTTCTTC | CASSYRGAPYNEQFF
NA | TRBJ2-7 | NA | TRBV6-6 | TGTGCCAGCAGTCCAGGAACTCGTCCGGGCCCCTACGAGCAGTACTTC | CASSPGTRPGPYEQYF
hyperexpanded | TRBJ2-6 | NA | TRBV27 | TGTGCCAGCAGGTCTCCTAGCTCTGGGGCCAACGTCCTGACTTTC | CASRSPSSGANVLTF
NA | TRBJ1-6 | NA | TRBV5-4 | TGTGCCAGCAGCTTGGATCAGGGATTTTTCTCCTATAATTCACCCCTCCACTTT | CASSLDQGFFSYNSPLHF
NA | TRBJ2-1 | TRBD1 | TRBV6-5 | TGTGCCAGCAGTTACGGTACAGGGGGCCTCGGTGAGCAGTTCTTC | CASSYGTGGLGEQFF
NA | TRBJ2-7 | NA | TRBV25-1 | TGTGCCAGCAGTGAATCTGGGCTAGAGCAGTACTTC | CASSESGLEQYF
NA | TRBJ2-7 | NA | TRBV30 | TGTGCCTGGAGTGTAGGGAATTGGGAGCAGTACTTC | CAWSVGNWEQYF
NA | TRBJ1-3 | TRBD1 | TRBV28 | TGTGCCAGCAGGGGGACAGGTAGCTCTGGAAACACCATATATTTT | CASRGTGSSGNTIYF
NA | TRBJ2-1 | TRBD2 | TRBV7-3 | TGTGCCAGCAGCTTACTCCCCTCGACTAGCGGGAGGGTGCATGAGCAGTTCTTC | CASSLLPSTSGRVHEQFF
NA | TRBJ1-3 | NA | TRBV5-6 | TGTGCCAGCAGCTTGGAGGGGGGACCTGGAAACACCATATATTTT | CASSLEGGPGNTIYF
NA | TRBJ1-5 | NA | TRBV28 | TGTGCCAGCGGTATGGTCGGCAATCAGCCCCAGCATTTT | CASGMVGNQPQHF
NA | TRBJ2-7 | TRBD1 | TRBV19 | TGTGCCAGTAGTATAACGCAGGGGGTTGGCGAGCAGTACTTC | CASSITQGVGEQYF
NA | TRBJ2-1 | NA | TRBV7-3 | TGTGCCAGCAGCACGAAGCCACTAGCTCTGCGGTTCTTC | CASSTKPLALRFF
NA | TRBJ1-2 | NA | TRBV19 | TGTGCCAGTAGTATCAGTGCCATTGGCGGCTACACCTTC | CASSISAIGGYTF
NA | TRBJ2-1 | TRBD2 | TRBV10-1 | TGCGCCAGCAGTGTTCTTATAGCGGGAGGGCCCAATGAGCAGTTCTTC | CASSVLIAGGPNEQFF
NA | TRBJ2-7 | NA | TRBV18 | TGTGCCAGCTCACCTGGGGTTGAAAACGAGCAGTACTTC | CASSPGVENEQYF
NA | TRBJ2-1 | TRBD2 | TRBV5-6 | TGTGCCAGCAGCTTGCATGGGGCTCCTAGCGGGAGGAATGAGCAGTTCTTC | CASSLHGAPSGRNEQFF
NA | TRBJ1-5 | NA | TRBV19 | TGTGCCAGTAGTTACGACAGGTCTCAGCCCCAGCATTTT | CASSYDRSQPQHF
NA | TRBJ2-3 | NA | TRBV6-5 | TGTGCCATCATGGGCGGTAGCACAGATACGCAGTATTTT | CAIMGGSTDTQYF
NA | TRBJ1-1 | NA | TRBV5-6 | TGTGCCAGCTATGGCAGGGCCGCTGAAGCTTTCTTT | CASYGRAAEAFF
NA | TRBJ1-1 | NA | TRBV6-5 | TGTGCCAGCAGTTACTCGACTAAACTGGACACTGAAGCTTTCTTT | CASSYSTKLDTEAFF
NA | TRBJ2-1 | TRBD2 | TRBV28 | TGTGCCAGCAGTAGGGGAGTGCGGGAGACCTACAATGAGCAGTTCTTC | CASSRGVRETYNEQFF
NA | TRBJ1-5 | TRBD1 | TRBV19 | TGTGCCAGTAGTAACAGGGGGCGAGTATTAAAGAGCAATCAGCCCCAGCATTTT | CASSNRGRVLKSNQPQHF